This TCR beta chain was identified in a study of radiation and T cells in renal cell carcinoma. Study summary: Nephrectomy followed 15 Gy stereotactic body radiation by 4 weeks.

Assay: immunoSEQ multiplex PCR; the TCRdb copy retains only in-frame clones and omits some. The table lists 150,000 or so clones, 88% of them singletons, with around 4.1% in the top ten. Regarding time point: baseline pretreatment blood. Indicated treatment: 15 Gy SBRT to primary tumor, nephrectomy 4 weeks later. This CDR3 spans 13 amino acids. Germline lookup yields CDR1 MNHEY and CDR2 SMNVEV (reference sequence). V lost 6 bases and J lost 2; bases outside the gene matches: 0. The chain joins TRBV27 to TRBJ2-7; TRBD1 agrees at 11 bases. The specimen was blood, collected from a patient whose treatment included radiotherapy and nephrectomy. The clonotype comes from a woman aged 70-85 years with renal cell carcinoma. The CDR3 region has the DNA TGTGCCAGCAGGGGACAGGGGGCCTACGAGCAGTACTTC. As protein: CASRGQGAYEQYF.